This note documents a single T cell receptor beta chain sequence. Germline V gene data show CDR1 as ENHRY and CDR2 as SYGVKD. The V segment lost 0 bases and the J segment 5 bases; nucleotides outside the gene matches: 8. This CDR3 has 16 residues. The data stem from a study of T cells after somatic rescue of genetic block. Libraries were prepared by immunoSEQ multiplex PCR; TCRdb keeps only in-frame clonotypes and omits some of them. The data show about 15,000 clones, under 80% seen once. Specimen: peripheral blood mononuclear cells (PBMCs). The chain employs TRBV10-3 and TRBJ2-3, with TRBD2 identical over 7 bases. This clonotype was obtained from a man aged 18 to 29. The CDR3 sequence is CAISESQAGERDTQYF. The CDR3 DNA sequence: TGTGCCATCAGTGAGTCCCAGGCGGGAGAGAGAGATACGCAGTATTTT.